This record covers a single TCR beta chain. CDR3 size: 13 residues. The germline V and J ends were trimmed by 5 bases and 9 bases, with 16 bases remaining between them. Germline values: CDR1 SGHVS, CDR2 FQNEAQ. This entry is derived from a study of cytomegalovirus exposure and HLA in healthy donors. The study ran its PCR with 60 Vbeta and 13 Jbeta primers. Clones were read by immunoSEQ multiplex PCR, and TCRdb kept only the in-frame ones, dropping some. The sample lists fewer than 200,000 clones; around 74% were seen once. The chain employs TRBV7-8 and TRBJ1-1, with TRBD1 as a possible D gene (6 bases). The sample taken for sequencing was PBMCs. The sequence was collected from a female donor in good health and CMV-seronegative. The CDR3 is CASSPIQGPKAFF. In DNA, the CDR3 is TGTGCCAGCAGCCCGATACAGGGTCCTAAAGCTTTCTTT.